This TCR beta chain stems from a study of T cells in Graves' hyperthyroidism and ophthalmopathy. Study-wide background: Before treatment of any kind, peripheral blood was taken at initial diagnosis.

Amplification yielded TCR beta CDR3 regions, with RNA transcripts as the source. The primer set for the first-round RT-PCR of the TCR CDR3 was HTBI. A single record per CDR3 protein comes from TCRdb applying MiXCR to the multiplex PCR reads. The sample consists of approximately 640,000 distinct CDR3 sequences, around 15% of them appearing once. CDR1 and CDR2 (germline): MNHEY, SVGAGI. Trimming at V came to 4 bases and at J to 2 bases, leaving 3 bases not matched to a gene. The CDR3 totals 15 residues. This clonotype was sampled from a woman in her thirties with Graves' hyperthyroidism. What was sequenced was blood. The chain employs TRBV6-5 and TRBJ2-2; 8 bases line up with TRBD1. Written as DNA, the CDR3 is TGTGCCAGCAGTTTGGGACAGGTCAACACCGGGGAGCTGTTTTTT. It yields the protein CASSLGQVNTGELFF.